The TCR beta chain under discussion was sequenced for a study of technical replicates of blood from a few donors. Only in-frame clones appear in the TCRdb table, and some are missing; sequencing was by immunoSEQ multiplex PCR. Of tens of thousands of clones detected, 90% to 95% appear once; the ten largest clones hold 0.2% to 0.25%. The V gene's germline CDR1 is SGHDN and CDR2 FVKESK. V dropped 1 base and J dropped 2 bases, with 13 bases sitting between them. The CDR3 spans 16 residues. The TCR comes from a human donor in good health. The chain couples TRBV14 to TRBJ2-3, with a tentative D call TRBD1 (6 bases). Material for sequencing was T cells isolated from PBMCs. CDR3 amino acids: CASSQGGRGYTDTQYF. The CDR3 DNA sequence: TGTGCCAGCAGCCAAGGAGGCAGGGGCTACACAGATACGCAGTATTTT.